The present entry profiles one T cell receptor beta chain with its context. The data stem from a study of blood T cell repertoires in COVID-19. Across under 25 US areas, participants ranged in age from roughly 18 to 95 years. Generated by immunoSEQ multiplex PCR, the TCRdb table keeps only in-frame clones and is missing some. The sample lists some 260,000 clones; around 80% were seen once. V shed 1 base, J shed 11 bases, and the junction held 5 bases outside the gene matches. Germline-derived CDR1 and CDR2 are LNHDA and SQIVND (reference sequence). The CDR3 is made up of 14 amino acids. The sequenced material came from PBMCs or T cells enriched from blood (not recorded which). The chain combines TRBV19 with TRBJ1-6; 7 bases are shared with TRBD1. This TCR derives from a young man with acute COVID-19. The CDR3 DNA sequence: TGTGCCAGTAGTATAGCACCCAGGGGGACACCCCTCCACTTT. This translates into CASSIAPRGTPLHF.